This T cell receptor beta chain was observed in a study of vaccination effects on CD4 cells after COVID-19. Sequencing in the ViraFEST assay came after antigen-specific CD4+ T cells had been expanded with viral peptide pools, which were used to stimulate PBMC. Following 10 days of culture, CD4+ T cells were isolated. PCR-confirmed SARS-CoV-2 infection occurred in the person between March and December 2020. Negative control cultures were stimulated with an HIV-1 Nef peptide pool. Cultures had half their medium replaced with IL-2 medium on days 3 and 7. Note on this clone: Its target is not known.

Sequencing was performed with immunoSEQ multiplex PCR; in TCRdb, only in-frame clones are kept and a portion is missing. The table lists approximately 70,000 clones, under 85% of them singletons. The TCR sequence derives from a human donor who had a prior SARS-CoV-2 infection. The sequencing here drew on CD4+ T cells from PBMCs cultured with HIV peptides, taken before COVID-19 vaccination. Subset noted: HIV-1 Nef peptide pool negative control/reference culture.

In nucleotides, the CDR3 is TGCGCCAGCAGACGAGCCGGGACAGGGGTGTACAATGAGCAGTTCTTC. This encodes CASRRAGTGVYNEQFF. This rearrangement joins TRBV5-1 to TRBJ2-1; 10 bases agree with TRBD1. Germline CDR1 is SGHRS and CDR2 is YFSETQ. Unmatched junction bases numbered 9, after V lost 5 bases and J lost 4 bases. The CDR3 contains 16 residues.